This T cell receptor beta chain was profiled in a study of blood T cell repertoires in COVID-19. On the study more broadly: COVID-19 samples collected from the United States, Italy and Spain covered acute and convalescent phases.

The authors' processing: Nucleated cell counts were estimated from reference gene primer amplification. Method: immunoSEQ multiplex PCR; TCRdb's copy keeps in-frame clones and lacks some. That table furnishes V, J and clone size, whereas the DNA furnished D and trimming. Of about 240,000 clones in the sample, around 88% were seen once. Living in under 30 US areas, the participants were between roughly 18 and 95 years of age. Clinical histories supplied by participants themselves formed the basis of cohort assignment. Input material: PBMCs or T cells enriched from blood (not recorded which). This TCR was sampled from a woman between 40 and 50 years old with acute COVID-19.

In DNA form, the CDR3 reads TGTGCCAGCTCACCAAGGCGGGGGATTGGGGAGACCCAGTACTTC. The encoded protein is CASSPRRGIGETQYF. The chain carries TRBV18 and TRBJ2-5, with 7 nucleotides matching TRBD2. The trim removed 2 bases at V and 5 bases at J, leaving 8 bases unmatched. This CDR3 is 15 amino acids long. Germline values: CDR1 KGHSH, CDR2 LQKENI. The variable domain in full, with the rest retrieved from reference TRBV18 and TRBJ2-5, is NAGVMQNPRHLVRRRGQEARLRCSPMKGHSHVYWYRQLPEEGLKFMVYLQKENIIDESGMPKERFSAEFPKEGPSILRIQQVVRGDSAAYFCASSPRRGIGETQYFGPGTRLLVL.